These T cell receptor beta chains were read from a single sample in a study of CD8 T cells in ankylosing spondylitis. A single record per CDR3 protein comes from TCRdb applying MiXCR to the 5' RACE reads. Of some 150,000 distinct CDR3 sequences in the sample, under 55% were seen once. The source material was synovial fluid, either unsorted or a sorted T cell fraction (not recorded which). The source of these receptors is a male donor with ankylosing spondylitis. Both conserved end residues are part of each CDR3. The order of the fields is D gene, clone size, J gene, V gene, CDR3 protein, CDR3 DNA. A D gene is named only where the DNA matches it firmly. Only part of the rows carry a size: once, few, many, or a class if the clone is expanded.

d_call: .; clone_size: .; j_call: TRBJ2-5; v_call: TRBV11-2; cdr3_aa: CASSLVFSVRTYKSYTQYF; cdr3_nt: TGTGCCAGCAGCTTAGTTTTTTCGGTGCGAACATACAAGAGTTATACCCAGTACTTC
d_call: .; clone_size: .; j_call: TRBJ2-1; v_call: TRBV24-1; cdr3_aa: CATSLHNEQFF; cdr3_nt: TGTGCCACCAGTCTACACAATGAGCAGTTCTTC
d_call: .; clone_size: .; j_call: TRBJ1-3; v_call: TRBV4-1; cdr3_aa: CASSFRLAGGNTIYF; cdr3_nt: TGCGCCAGCAGCTTCCGACTGGCTGGCGGAAACACCATATATTTT
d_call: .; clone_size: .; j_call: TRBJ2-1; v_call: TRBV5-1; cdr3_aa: CASSLRREQFF; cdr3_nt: TGCGCCAGCAGCTTGCGGCGTGAGCAGTTCTTC
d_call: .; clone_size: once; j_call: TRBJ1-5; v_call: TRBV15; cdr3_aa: CATSRALDRQGDSNQPQHF; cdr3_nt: TGTGCCACCAGCAGGGCCCTGGACAGACAAGGGGATAGCAATCAGCCCCAGCATTTT
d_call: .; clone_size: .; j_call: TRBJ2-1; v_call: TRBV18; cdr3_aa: CASSPFLPAGEQFF; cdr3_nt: TGTGCCAGCTCACCATTTCTCCCGGCGGGAGAGCAGTTCTTC
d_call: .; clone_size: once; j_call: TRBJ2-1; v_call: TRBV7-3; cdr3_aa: CASSLIGGTEQFF; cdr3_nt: TGTGCCAGCAGCTTAATTGGGGGTACTGAGCAGTTCTTC
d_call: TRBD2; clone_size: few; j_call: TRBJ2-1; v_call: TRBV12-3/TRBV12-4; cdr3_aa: CASSLPTSGRGYEQFF; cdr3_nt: TGTGCCAGCAGTCTCCCGACTAGCGGGAGGGGGTATGAGCAGTTCTTC
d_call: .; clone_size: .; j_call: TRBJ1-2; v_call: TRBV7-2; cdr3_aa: CASRPQYGYTF; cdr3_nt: TGTGCCAGCAGACCCCAGTATGGCTACACCTTC
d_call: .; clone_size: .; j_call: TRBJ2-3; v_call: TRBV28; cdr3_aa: CASSSYGGLLRDTQYF; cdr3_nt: TGTGCCAGCAGTTCTTATGGGGGACTGTTGCGGGATACGCAGTATTTT
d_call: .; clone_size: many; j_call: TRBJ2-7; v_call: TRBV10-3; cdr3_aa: CAISESGSYEQYF; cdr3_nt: TGTGCCATCAGTGAGTCTGGAAGCTACGAGCAGTACTTC
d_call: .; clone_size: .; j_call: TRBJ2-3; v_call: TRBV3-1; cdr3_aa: CASSLTFGGDTQYF; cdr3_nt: TGTGCCAGCAGCCTTACCTTCGGAGGGGATACGCAGTATTTT
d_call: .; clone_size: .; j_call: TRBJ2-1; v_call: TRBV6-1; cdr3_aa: CASSLTRGSSYNEQFF; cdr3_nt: TGTGCCAGCAGTCTCACGCGGGGTAGCTCCTACAATGAGCAGTTCTTC
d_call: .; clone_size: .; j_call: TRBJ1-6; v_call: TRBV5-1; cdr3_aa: CASSFQGPENSPLHF; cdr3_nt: TGCGCCAGCAGCTTCCAGGGGCCCGAAAATTCACCCCTCCACTTT
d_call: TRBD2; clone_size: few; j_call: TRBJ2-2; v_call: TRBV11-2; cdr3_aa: CASSLGLAGVTQNTGELFF; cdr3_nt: TGTGCCAGCAGCTTAGGTCTAGCGGGGGTAACACAGAACACCGGGGAGCTGTTTTTT
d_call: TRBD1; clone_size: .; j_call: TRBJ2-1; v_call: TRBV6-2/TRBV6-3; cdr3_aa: CASSYGSGQGDEQFF; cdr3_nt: TGTGCCAGCAGTTACGGGTCGGGACAGGGGGATGAGCAGTTCTTC
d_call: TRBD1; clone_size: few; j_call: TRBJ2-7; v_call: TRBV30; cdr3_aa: CAWGDSPKSYEQYF; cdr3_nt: TGTGCCTGGGGGGACAGCCCCAAATCCTACGAGCAGTACTTC
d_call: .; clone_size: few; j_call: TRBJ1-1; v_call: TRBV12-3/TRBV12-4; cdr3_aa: CASSLMVRGWITEAFF; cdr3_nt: TGTGCCAGCAGTTTGATGGTCAGGGGCTGGATCACTGAAGCTTTCTTT
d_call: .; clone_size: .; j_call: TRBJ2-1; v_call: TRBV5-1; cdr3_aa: CASSFFYEQFF; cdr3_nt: TGCGCCAGCAGTTTTTTCTATGAGCAGTTCTTC
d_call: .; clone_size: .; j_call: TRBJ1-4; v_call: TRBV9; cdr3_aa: CASSEGRGRGEKLFF; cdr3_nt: TGTGCCAGCAGCGAAGGGAGAGGGAGGGGTGAAAAACTGTTTTTT
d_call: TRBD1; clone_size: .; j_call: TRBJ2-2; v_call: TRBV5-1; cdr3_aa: CASSFRPRGLGTGELFF; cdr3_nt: TGCGCCAGCAGCTTTCGGCCCAGGGGGCTCGGCACCGGGGAGCTGTTTTTT
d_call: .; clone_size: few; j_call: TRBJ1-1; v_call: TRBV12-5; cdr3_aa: CAVGGRGTEAFF; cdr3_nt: TGTGCCGTGGGGGGTCGGGGCACTGAAGCTTTCTTT
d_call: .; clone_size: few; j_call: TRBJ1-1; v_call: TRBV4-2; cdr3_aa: CASSQYAYGFVQNTEAFF; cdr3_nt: TGTGCCAGCAGCCAATACGCATACGGGTTTGTTCAGAACACTGAAGCTTTCTTT
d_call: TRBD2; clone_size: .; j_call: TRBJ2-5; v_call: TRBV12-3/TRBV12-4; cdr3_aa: CASSFGREQETQYF; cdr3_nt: TGTGCCAGCAGTTTTGGGAGGGAACAAGAGACCCAGTACTTC
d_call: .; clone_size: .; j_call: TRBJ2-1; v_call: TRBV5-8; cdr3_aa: CASSLRRAPNEQFF; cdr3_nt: TGTGCCAGCAGCTTGAGACGCGCGCCCAATGAGCAGTTCTTC
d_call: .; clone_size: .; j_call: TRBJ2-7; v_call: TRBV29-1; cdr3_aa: CSAQDSYEQYF; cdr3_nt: TGCAGCGCCCAGGACAGCTACGAGCAGTACTTC
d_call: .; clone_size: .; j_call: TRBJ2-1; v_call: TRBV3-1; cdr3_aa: CASSQEPSYNEQFF; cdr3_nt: TGTGCCAGCAGCCAAGAACCCAGCTACAATGAGCAGTTCTTC
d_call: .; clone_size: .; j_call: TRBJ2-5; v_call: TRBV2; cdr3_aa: CASSAIVDGETQYF; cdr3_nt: TGTGCCAGCAGTGCTATCGTTGATGGAGAGACCCAGTACTTC
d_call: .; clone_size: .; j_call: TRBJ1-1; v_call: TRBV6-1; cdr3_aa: CASSLGFGGLRETEAFF; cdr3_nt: TGTGCCAGCAGCCTGGGGTTTGGGGGATTGAGGGAGACTGAAGCTTTCTTT
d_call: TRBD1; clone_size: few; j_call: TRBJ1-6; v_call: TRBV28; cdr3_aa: CASTPTDRGRGEYNSPLHF; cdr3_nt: TGTGCCAGCACCCCAACGGACAGGGGGCGAGGAGAATATAATTCACCCCTCCACTTT
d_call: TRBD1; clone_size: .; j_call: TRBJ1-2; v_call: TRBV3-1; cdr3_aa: CASSRSFPGQGLTGYGYTF; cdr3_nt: TGTGCCAGCAGCCGGTCGTTTCCGGGACAGGGACTTACTGGCTATGGCTACACCTTC
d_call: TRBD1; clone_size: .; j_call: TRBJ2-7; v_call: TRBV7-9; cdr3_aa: CASSLAGQDYEQYF; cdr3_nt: TGTGCCAGCAGCTTAGCGGGACAGGACTACGAGCAGTACTTC
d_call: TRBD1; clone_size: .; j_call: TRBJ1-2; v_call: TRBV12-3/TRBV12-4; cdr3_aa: CASSQGQRYGYTF; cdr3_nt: TGTGCCAGCTCCCAGGGACAGCGGTATGGCTACACCTTC
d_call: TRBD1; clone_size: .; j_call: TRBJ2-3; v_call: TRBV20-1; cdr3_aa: CSAPGQGPTDTQYF; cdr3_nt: TGCAGTGCCCCTGGACAGGGCCCCACAGATACGCAGTATTTT
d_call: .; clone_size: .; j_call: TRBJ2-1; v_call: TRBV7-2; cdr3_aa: CASSFSSIEQFF; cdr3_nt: TGTGCCAGCAGCTTTTCTTCGATTGAGCAGTTCTTC
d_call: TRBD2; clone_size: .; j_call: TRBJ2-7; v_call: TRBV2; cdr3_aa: CASGGLAYPYEQYF; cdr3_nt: TGTGCCAGCGGAGGACTAGCGTACCCCTACGAGCAGTACTTC
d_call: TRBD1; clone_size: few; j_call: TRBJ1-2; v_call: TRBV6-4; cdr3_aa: CASSDGGGAGYGYTF; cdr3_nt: TGTGCCAGCAGTGATGGAGGGGGCGCAGGATATGGCTACACCTTC
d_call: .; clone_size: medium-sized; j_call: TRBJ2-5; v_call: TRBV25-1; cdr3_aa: CASSDLGGDVETQYF; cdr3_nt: TGTGCCAGCAGTGACCTCGGAGGGGATGTGGAGACCCAGTACTTC
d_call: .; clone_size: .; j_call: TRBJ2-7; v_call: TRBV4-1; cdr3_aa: CASSPGAGEQYF; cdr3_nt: TGCGCCAGCAGCCCAGGAGCCGGGGAGCAGTACTTC
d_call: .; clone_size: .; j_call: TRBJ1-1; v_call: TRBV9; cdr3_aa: CASSPSNGVRTEAFF; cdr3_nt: TGTGCCAGCAGCCCCTCCAACGGAGTCCGCACTGAAGCTTTCTTT
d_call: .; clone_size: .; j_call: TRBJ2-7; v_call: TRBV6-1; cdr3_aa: CASAEAGPYEQYF; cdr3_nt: TGTGCCAGCGCCGAGGCAGGTCCCTACGAGCAGTACTTC
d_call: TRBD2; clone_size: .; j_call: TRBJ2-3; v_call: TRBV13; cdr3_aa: CASSLSGSGADTQYF; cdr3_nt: TGTGCCAGCAGCCTTAGCGGGAGTGGAGCAGATACGCAGTATTTT
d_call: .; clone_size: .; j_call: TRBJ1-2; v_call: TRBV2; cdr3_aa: CASSYRGIIYGYTF; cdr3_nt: TGTGCCAGCAGCTACCGCGGTATTATCTATGGCTACACCTTC
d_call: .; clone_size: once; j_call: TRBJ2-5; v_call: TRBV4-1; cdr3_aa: CASSQESWAGLFWETQYF; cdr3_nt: TGCGCCAGCAGCCAAGAGAGTTGGGCGGGGTTGTTCTGGGAGACCCAGTACTTC
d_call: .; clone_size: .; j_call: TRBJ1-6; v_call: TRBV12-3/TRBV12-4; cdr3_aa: CASSIQGNSPLHF; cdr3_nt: TGTGCCAGCAGTATACAGGGCAATTCACCCCTCCACTTT
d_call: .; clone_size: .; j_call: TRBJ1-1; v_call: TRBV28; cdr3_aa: CASTSGPGRRDSEAFF; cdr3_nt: TGTGCCAGCACCTCAGGTCCGGGGAGGCGTGATTCTGAAGCTTTCTTT